This T cell receptor (beta chain) was identified in a study of blood T cell repertoires in COVID-19 (dated by TCRdb to the early 2020s). Study-level background: Collaborator samples came from the United States, Italy and Spain and covered acute and convalescent phases of COVID-19. Where available, HLA class I and class II types were taken from metadata supplied by the sample provider and were not determined by assay-based typing. The dataset comprised deeply sampled blood TCRbeta repertoires from subjects exposed to, actively infected with, or recovered from COVID-19. The repertoires were released in a freely available public database intended as a resource for research on the immune response to SARS-CoV-2. The prospective study material was composed of cDNA or gDNA derived from T cells, B-cell-depleted T cells, or PBMCs. The samples were drawn from two sources: the first 160 participants of the ongoing ImmuneRACE study, and 1,254 subjects contributed by 6 global collaborators. Sample metadata almost always included a de-identified subject ID, COVID-19 status, age in years and sex. General findings and caveats noted by the study authors: The amount of clinical and demographic metadata varied by source and participant and was provided uncurated.

Counted from cysteine to phenylalanine, this CDR3 has 13 amino acids. Only CDR3 DNA is held: 39 bases, read in frame from base 1. Deletion took 8 bases off V and 0 bases off J, with a span of 13 bases between the germline ends. CDR1 is given as SQVTM and CDR2 as ANQGSEA, both from the germline V gene. One collaborating source in Seattle enrolled patients during active infection and followed them longitudinally through the course of disease. Collaborating institutions collected whole blood in K2EDTA tubes following their own protocols. For TCRbeta analysis, collaborator samples were shipped as frozen whole blood, as isolated PBMCs, or as DNA extracted from either sample type. Note on this clone: Its recognized antigen is unknown. Nothing much larger sits one base from this clone, and base qualities are not available.

The immunoSEQ Assay, a bias-controlled multiplex PCR, was used to amplify TCRbeta CDR3 regions from genomic DNA. As for the original processing: The number of nucleated cells in each sample was estimated by amplification of reference gene primers within the assay. To quantify the absolute abundance of each unique TCRbeta CDR3 rearrangement, sequence reads were collapsed and filtered. For each sample, productive Simpson clonality was calculated as the square root of Simpson's diversity index across productive rearrangements. TCRdb limited this immuneACCESS table to in-frame rearrangements with V and J called. A share of clones is missing; checked studies link under half to unresolved V genes, and the rest is unexplained. That table gives V, J and clone size, and the DNA gave D and trimming. This sample gives approximately 45,000 clones in total; 85% to 90% of them show up just once. Clones ranked in the top ten supply 2% to 2.5% of the sample.

The sequence links TRBV29-1 to TRBJ1-2; a tentative D match to TRBD1 spans 6 bases. The material sequenced was peripheral blood. The receptor was isolated from an elderly woman with COVID-19, enrolled during active disease. The sequence in DNA is TGCAGCTCCTGGACAGCAGCTAACTATGGCTACACCTTC. This sequence encodes CSSWTAANYGYTF.